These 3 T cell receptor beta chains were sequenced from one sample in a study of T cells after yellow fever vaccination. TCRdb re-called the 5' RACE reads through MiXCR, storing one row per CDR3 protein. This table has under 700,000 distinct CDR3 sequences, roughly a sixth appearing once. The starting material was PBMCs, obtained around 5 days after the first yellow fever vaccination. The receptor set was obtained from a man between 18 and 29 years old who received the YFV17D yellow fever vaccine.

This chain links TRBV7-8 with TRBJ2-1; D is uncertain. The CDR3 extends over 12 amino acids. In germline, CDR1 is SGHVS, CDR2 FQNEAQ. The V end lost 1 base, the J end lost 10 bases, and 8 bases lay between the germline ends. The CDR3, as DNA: TGTGCCAGCAGCTTAGATCGGCAAGAGCAGTTCTTC. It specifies CASSLDRQEQFF.

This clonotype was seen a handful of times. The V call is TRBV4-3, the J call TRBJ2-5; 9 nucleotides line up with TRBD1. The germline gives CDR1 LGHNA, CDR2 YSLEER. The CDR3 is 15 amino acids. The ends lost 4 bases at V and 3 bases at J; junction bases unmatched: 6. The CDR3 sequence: CASSPRTGAEETQYF. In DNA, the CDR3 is TGCGCCAGCAGCCCGCGGACAGGGGCGGAAGAGACCCAGTACTTC.

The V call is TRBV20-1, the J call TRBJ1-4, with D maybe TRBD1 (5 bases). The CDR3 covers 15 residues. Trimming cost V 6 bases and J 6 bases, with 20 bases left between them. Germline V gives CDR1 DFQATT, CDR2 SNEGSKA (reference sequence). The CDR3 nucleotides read TGCAGTGCCCTTGGGACGGCCTCGGCTGATGAAAAACTGTTTTTT. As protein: CSALGTASADEKLFF.